The sequence of this TCR beta chain was determined in a study of T cell responses to AZD1222 COVID-19 vaccine. Study observations and caveats: Among AZD1222 vaccinees, only five to seven were seropositive at baseline.

There are 15 residues in the CDR3. The V and J ends lost 4 bases and 5 bases, in that order; junction bases with no gene match: 7. Per germline, CDR1 SGHDN and CDR2 FVKESK. Assay: immunoSEQ multiplex PCR; the TCRdb copy retains only in-frame clones and omits some. The sample includes roughly 77,000 clones, 90% of them seen just once. Comments on this clone: The antigen is not known.

The clonotype comes from an adult in good health. The chain employs TRBV14 and TRBJ1-4; 7 bases align to TRBD1. The sample was peripheral blood, taken on day 0 of AZD1222 vaccination. CDR3 nucleotide sequence: TGTGCCAGCAGCCTAAGGACAGGAGTCAATGAAAAACTGTTTTTT. It codes for CASSLRTGVNEKLFF.